The 2 T cell receptor beta chains below were found in one sample sequenced in a study of metastatic and nonmetastatic thyroid tumors. Treatment of any kind had been given to no patient before thyroid surgery. MiXCR reprocessed the PCR reads for TCRdb. The repertoire consists of fewer than 40,000 clones, with 15% occurring once and the leading ten covering 15% to 20%. Sequences were obtained from blood. The receptors here all came from a male donor with papillary thyroid cancer or a benign thyroid nodule (not recorded which). Some clones in this sample may be carry-over from other donors' samples.

This clone appeared many times. This sequence joins TRBV30 and TRBJ1-6; 9 bases are shared with TRBD1. Germline CDR1 and CDR2: GTSNPN and SVGIG (reference sequence). The CDR3 extends over 16 amino acids. V dropped 3 bases and J dropped 2; count of bases not matched to a gene: 5. The CDR3 DNA sequence: TGTGCCTGGAGCCGGACAGGGGCGGCCTATAATTCACCCCTCCACTTT. Amino acid sequence: CAWSRTGAAYNSPLHF.

As for this clone: One junction end disagrees with the germline gene, perhaps due to a read error. The V call is TRBV6-4, the J call TRBJ2-2; D gene unclear. The CDR3 sequence is 14 residues long. Per germline, CDR1 MRHNA and CDR2 SNTAGT. The CDR3: CASSETLNTGELFF. Written as DNA, the CDR3 is TGTGCCAGCTCAGAGACCTTAAACACAGGGGAGCTGTTTTTT.